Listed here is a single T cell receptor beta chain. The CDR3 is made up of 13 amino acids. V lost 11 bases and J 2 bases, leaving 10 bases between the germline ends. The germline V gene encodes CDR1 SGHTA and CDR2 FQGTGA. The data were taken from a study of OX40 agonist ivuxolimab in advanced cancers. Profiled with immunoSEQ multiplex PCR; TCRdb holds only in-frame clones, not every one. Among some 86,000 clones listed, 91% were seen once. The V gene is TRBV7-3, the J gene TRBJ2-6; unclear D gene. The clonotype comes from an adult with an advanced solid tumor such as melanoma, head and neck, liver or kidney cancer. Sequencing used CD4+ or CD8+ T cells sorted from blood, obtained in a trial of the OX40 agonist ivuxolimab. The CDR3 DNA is TGTGCCTGCCGCGATACTGGGGCCAACGTCCTGACTTTC. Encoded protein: CACRDTGANVLTF.